This T cell receptor (beta chain) was profiled in a study of CD8+ T cells in alopecia areata. Across the whole study: Treated patients received oral tofacitinib, 5 to 10 mg twice daily.

Comment on this clone: Its antigen remains unknown.

As for treatment: oral pan-JAK inhibitor, 5-10 mg twice daily. Alopecia areata patients provided lesional scalp punch biopsies and peripheral blood. Study-wide findings and caveats: Affected lesional scalp, above all in alopecia totalis/universalis, was more clonal than normal scalp.

Extraction of RNA preceded its reverse transcription into cDNA, which served as the sequencing template. This table comes from immunoSEQ multiplex PCR, and its TCRdb copy is limited to in-frame clones, with some not included. The repertoire holds more than 95,000 clones, with roughly 57% as singletons. Germline CDR1 LGHNA, CDR2 YSLEER. With 5 bases removed from V and 2 bases from J, the gap between germline ends came to 10 bases. This CDR3 contains 14 residues. Specimen: CD4+ T cells sorted from blood, collected at week 4, from a patient treated with tofacitinib. The receptor was derived from a human donor with alopecia areata. The rearrangement links TRBV4-3 to TRBJ1-5, with a possible D match to TRBD1 (5 bases). The CDR3 nucleotides read TGCGCCAGCAGCGCTGGGGCAGGCAATCAGCCCCAGCATTTT. The encoded protein is CASSAGAGNQPQHF.